Below, 3 T cell receptor beta chains from the same sample are listed, as sequenced in a study of PD-1 blockade in classical Hodgkin lymphoma. Only in-frame clones appear in the TCRdb table, and some are missing; sequencing was by immunoSEQ multiplex PCR. The sample shows approximately 90,000 clones, around 80% of them seen only once. The time point here: cycle 4 day 1 (C4D1), after 5 to 7 weeks of nivolumab. Relapse after autologous stem cell transplantation occurred in every patient, and brentuximab vedotin exposure varied. The sequenced sample was peripheral blood mononuclear cells (PBMCs), obtained before the fourth cycle of nivolumab. These receptors came from a human donor with classical Hodgkin lymphoma.

This sequence joins TRBV4-3 and TRBJ1-2, with D hard to call. This CDR3 region has 18 residues. CDR1 is LGHNA, CDR2 YSLEER, per germline. V was cut by 0 bases and J by 1 base, with 18 bases left in between. The CDR3 sequence: CASSQEVTGEIINYGYTF. The CDR3 coding sequence is TGCGCCAGCAGCCAAGAAGTAACGGGAGAGATTATTAACTATGGCTACACCTTC.

This clone turned up a few times. The V and J genes are TRBV14 and TRBJ1-1; maybe TRBD1 (6 bases). The CDR3 spans 14 residues. Looked up from germline, CDR1 is SGHDN and CDR2 is FVKESK. The ends were cut back, 4 bases at V and 3 bases at J, with 12 bases in the middle. CDR3 bases: TGTGCCAGCAGCCTTCAAGGGGGTTACACTGAAGCTTTCTTT. Translation: CASSLQGGYTEAFF.

This chain connects TRBV9 to TRBJ1-5, with 9 bases fitting TRBD1. Germline V gene data show CDR1 as SGDLS and CDR2 as YYNGEE. This CDR3 spans 15 amino acids. Germline trimming cut 3 bases from V and 1 base from J; bases unmatched to any gene: 2. CDR3 DNA sequence: TGTGCCAGCAGCGGCGGACAGGGGAGCAATCAGCCCCAGCATTTT. This sequence encodes CASSGGQGSNQPQHF.